Listed here is a single T cell receptor (beta chain). Into every PCR, synthetic TCR analog templates were spiked. TCRdb keeps only in-frame clones here, not all; method: immunoSEQ multiplex PCR. The table records around 27,000 clones, roughly 80% of them present only once. These data come from a study of PD-L1 blockade in urothelial cancer. As for the study in general: Patients' histories included 0 to 3 prior chemotherapy regimens. Per blood sample, T cells had a median of roughly 150,000.

With 3 bases clipped from V and 5 bases from J, the junction kept 11 bases outside the gene matches. CDR3 length: 15 amino acids. Germline values: CDR1 GTSNPN, CDR2 SVGIG (reference sequence). Sample contribution per patient ranged from 1 to 8, covering pretreatment and on-treatment. This sequence joins TRBV30 and TRBJ2-3; 7 bases fit TRBD2. The TCR comes from a man aged 45-60 years with urothelial cancer. The source was PBMCs, collected around atezolizumab (anti-PD-L1) treatment. The CDR3 nucleotides are TGTGCCTGGAGGGGTCCAGCGGGAATGGTAGATACGCAGTATTTT. Amino acid sequence: CAWRGPAGMVDTQYF.